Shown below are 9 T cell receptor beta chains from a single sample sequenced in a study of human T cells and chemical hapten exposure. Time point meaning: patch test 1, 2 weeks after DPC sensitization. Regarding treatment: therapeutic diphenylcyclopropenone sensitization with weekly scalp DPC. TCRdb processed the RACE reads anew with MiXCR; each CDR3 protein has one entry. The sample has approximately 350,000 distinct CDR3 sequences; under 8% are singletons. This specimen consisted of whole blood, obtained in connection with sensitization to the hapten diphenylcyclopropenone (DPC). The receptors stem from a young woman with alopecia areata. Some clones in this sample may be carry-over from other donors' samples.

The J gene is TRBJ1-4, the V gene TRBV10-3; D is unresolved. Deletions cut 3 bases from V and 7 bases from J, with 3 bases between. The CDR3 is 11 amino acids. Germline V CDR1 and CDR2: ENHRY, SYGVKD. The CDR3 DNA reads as TGTGCCATCAGTGACGGTGAAAAACTGTTTTTT. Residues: CAISDGEKLFF.

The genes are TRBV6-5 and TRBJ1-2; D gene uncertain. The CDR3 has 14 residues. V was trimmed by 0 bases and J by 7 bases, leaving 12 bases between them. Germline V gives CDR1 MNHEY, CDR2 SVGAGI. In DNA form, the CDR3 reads TGTGCCAGCAGTTACTCCCGTGGGTCGCGTGGCTACACCTTC. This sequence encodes CASSYSRGSRGYTF.

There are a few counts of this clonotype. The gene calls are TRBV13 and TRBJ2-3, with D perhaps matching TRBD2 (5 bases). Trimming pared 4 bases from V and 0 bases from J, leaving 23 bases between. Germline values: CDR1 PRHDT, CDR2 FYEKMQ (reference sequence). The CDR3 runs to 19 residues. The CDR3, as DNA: TGTGCCAGCAGCTCCCCCTATATTTGGAGGTCGAACAGCACAGATACGCAGTATTTT. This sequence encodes CASSSPYIWRSNSTDTQYF.

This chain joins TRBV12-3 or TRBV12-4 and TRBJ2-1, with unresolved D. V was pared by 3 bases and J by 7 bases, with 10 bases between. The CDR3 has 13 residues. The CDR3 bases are TGTGCCAGCAGTTTTTATACAGTGAATGAGCAGTTCTTC. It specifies CASSFYTVNEQFF.

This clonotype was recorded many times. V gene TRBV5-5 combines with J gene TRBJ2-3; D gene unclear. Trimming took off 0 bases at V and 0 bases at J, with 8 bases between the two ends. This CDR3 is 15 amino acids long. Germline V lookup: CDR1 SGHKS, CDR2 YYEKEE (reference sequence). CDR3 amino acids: CASSLDSTSTDTQYF. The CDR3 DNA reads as TGTGCCAGCAGCTTGGACAGTACGAGCACAGATACGCAGTATTTT. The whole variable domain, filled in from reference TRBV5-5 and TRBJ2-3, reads DAGVTQSPTHLIKTRGQQVTLRCSPISGHKSVSWYQQVLGQGPQFIFQYYEKEERGRGNFPDRFSARQFPNYSSELNVNALLLGDSALYLCASSLDSTSTDTQYFGPGTRLTVL.

The CDR3 protein is CASSPWPGDTEAFF. The CDR3, as DNA: TGCGCCAGCAGCCCCTGGCCGGGGGATACTGAAGCTTTCTTT. V and J are TRBV5-1 and TRBJ1-1; possibly TRBD1 for D (5 bases). Germline values: CDR1 SGHRS, CDR2 YFSETQ. The CDR3 runs 14 residues. Trimming pared 4 bases from V and 5 bases from J, leaving 15 bases between.

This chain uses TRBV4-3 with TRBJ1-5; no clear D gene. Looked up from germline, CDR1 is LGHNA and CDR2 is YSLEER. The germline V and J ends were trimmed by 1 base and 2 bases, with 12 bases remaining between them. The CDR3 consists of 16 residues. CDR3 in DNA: TGCGCCAGCAGCCAAGGACTATCAGCGGGCAATCAGCCCCAGCATTTT. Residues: CASSQGLSAGNQPQHF.

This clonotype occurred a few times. CDR3 DNA sequence: TGTGCCAGCCGACAACGCCTACTCACAGATACGCAGTATTTT. Translating it yields CASRQRLLTDTQYF. This chain uses TRBV7-9 with TRBJ2-3; no reliable D call. The CDR3 length is 14 residues. The ends were cut back, 8 bases at V and 2 bases at J, with 14 bases in the middle. The germline V gene encodes CDR1 SEHNR and CDR2 FQNEAQ (reference sequence).

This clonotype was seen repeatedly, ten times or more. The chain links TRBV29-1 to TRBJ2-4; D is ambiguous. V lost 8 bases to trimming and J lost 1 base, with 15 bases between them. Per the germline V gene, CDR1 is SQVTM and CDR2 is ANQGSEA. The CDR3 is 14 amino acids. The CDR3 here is CSFIHSRAKNIQYF. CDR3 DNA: TGCAGCTTCATCCATTCAAGGGCCAAAAACATTCAGTACTTC.